This is a list of T cell receptor beta chains from one sample in a study of blood T cell repertoires in COVID-19. The repertoire was sequenced with immunoSEQ multiplex PCR; TCRdb's copy has only in-frame clones and lacks some. The data hold 84,000 or so clones, with roughly 88% observed a single time. The sample taken for sequencing was peripheral blood. Source of these receptors: a man aged 65-85 years with acute or convalescent COVID-19. CDR3s include the opening cysteine and the closing phenylalanine or tryptophan. A D gene is named only where the DNA matches it firmly. Expanded clones are given a class, and other clones once, few, many or no size at all.

>NA|15|NA|TRBV9|TRBJ1-3
CASSRDAGPGNTIYF
TGTGCCAGCAGCAGAGACGCGGGGCCGGGAAACACCATATATTTT
>NA|14|NA|TRBV15|TRBJ2-7
CATSRDGLSYEQYF
TGTGCCACCAGCAGAGACGGACTAAGCTACGAGCAGTACTTC
>NA|15|TRBD1|TRBV24-1|TRBJ2-2
CATSDPTGGPGELFF
TGTGCCACCAGTGATCCGACAGGGGGCCCCGGGGAGCTGTTTTTT
>NA|15|TRBD1|TRBV19|TRBJ2-7
CASSIVAGGSYEQYF
TGTGCCAGTAGTATAGTGGCAGGGGGCTCCTACGAGCAGTACTTC
>NA|15|NA|TRBV5-4|TRBJ2-7
CASSTIRGTAYEQYF
TGTGCCAGCAGTACGATCCGGGGGACAGCCTACGAGCAGTACTTC
>NA|12|NA|TRBV7-2|TRBJ2-7
CASSFGMNEQYF
TGTGCCAGCAGCTTCGGGATGAACGAGCAGTACTTC
>NA|15|TRBD1|TRBV6-2/TRBV6-3|TRBJ2-1
CASSSGTGGRDEQFF
TGTGCCAGCAGTTCCGGGACAGGGGGTAGGGATGAGCAGTTCTTC
>NA|16|TRBD1|TRBV10-3|TRBJ2-6
CAISGTVDSGANVLTF
TGTGCCATCAGCGGGACAGTCGACTCTGGGGCCAACGTCCTGACTTTC
>NA|16|NA|TRBV5-4|TRBJ2-1
CASSLEGSPAYNEQFF
TGTGCCAGCAGCTTGGAAGGGAGCCCAGCTTACAATGAGCAGTTCTTC
>NA|13|NA|TRBV2|TRBJ2-3
CASSMRRTDTQYF
TGTGCCAGCAGTATGCGCCGCACAGATACGCAGTATTTT
>NA|17|NA|TRBV11-2|TRBJ2-4
CASSAQISGLAKNIQYF
TGTGCCAGCAGCGCCCAAATTAGCGGTTTAGCCAAAAACATTCAGTACTTC
>NA|13|TRBD1|TRBV25-1|TRBJ1-2
CASREQGAEGYTF
TGTGCCAGCAGGGAACAGGGGGCGGAAGGCTACACCTTC
>NA|15|TRBD1|TRBV6-4|TRBJ1-6
CASSTQGDRASPLHF
TGTGCCAGCAGTACCCAAGGGGACAGGGCTTCACCCCTCCACTTT
>NA|13|NA|TRBV19|TRBJ1-4
CASRSLQAEKLFF
TGTGCCAGTAGATCCTTACAGGCTGAAAAACTGTTTTTT
>NA|13|NA|TRBV18|TRBJ2-1
CASSTTGSNEQFF
TGTGCCAGCTCAACCACAGGGTCTAATGAGCAGTTCTTC
>NA|15|NA|TRBV27|TRBJ2-7
CASSRGTGLSYEQYF
TGTGCCAGCAGTCGGGGGACGGGTTTATCCTACGAGCAGTACTTC
>NA|15|TRBD1|TRBV7-2|TRBJ1-2
CASSSDREVNYGYTF
TGTGCCAGCAGCTCAGACAGGGAAGTGAACTATGGCTACACCTTC
>NA|15|NA|TRBV18|TRBJ2-2
CASSLEWRVTGELFF
TGTGCCAGCTCCCTGGAGTGGAGAGTTACCGGGGAGCTGTTTTTT
>NA|16|NA|TRBV5-6|TRBJ1-5
CASSLGPGYSNQPQHF
TGTGCCAGCAGCTTGGGTCCGGGATATAGCAATCAGCCCCAGCATTTT
>NA|14|NA|TRBV2|TRBJ1-5
CASTRDGRNQPQHF
TGTGCCAGCACCCGGGACGGGAGAAATCAGCCCCAGCATTTT
>NA|14|NA|TRBV9|TRBJ2-7
CASSVGTTSYEQYF
TGTGCCAGCAGCGTAGGGACAACCTCCTACGAGCAGTACTTC
>few|13|NA|TRBV11-2|TRBJ2-1
CASSPNVLNEQFF
TGTGCCAGCAGCCCTAATGTCCTCAATGAGCAGTTCTTC
>NA|14|NA|TRBV6-5|TRBJ1-2
CASSNPRQTYGYTF
TGTGCCAGCAGTAACCCCCGACAGACCTATGGCTACACCTTC
>NA|12|NA|TRBV18|TRBJ1-2
CASSARGDGYTF
TGTGCCAGCTCCGCCCGGGGGGATGGCTACACCTTC
>NA|15|NA|TRBV5-1|TRBJ1-6
CASSLSGTRGSPLHF
TGCGCCAGCAGCCTCTCCGGGACCAGGGGTTCACCCCTCCACTTT
>NA|14|TRBD1|TRBV19|TRBJ1-4
CASTLGQGVEKLFF
TGTGCCAGTACCCTGGGACAGGGGGTTGAAAAACTGTTTTTT
>NA|14|TRBD2|TRBV11-2|TRBJ2-7
CASSLELAGVVQYF
TGTGCCAGCAGCTTAGAACTAGCGGGAGTAGTGCAGTACTTC
>NA|15|NA|TRBV18|TRBJ2-1
CASSPRGGIDNEQFF
TGTGCCAGCTCTCCAAGGGGGGGGATTGACAATGAGCAGTTCTTC
>once|19|TRBD1|TRBV6-2/TRBV6-3|TRBJ1-5
CASSNRTGGGLRRNQPQHF
TGTGCCAGCAGCAACCGGACAGGGGGGGGACTCCGCCGCAATCAGCCCCAGCATTTT
>NA|16|TRBD1|TRBV10-1|TRBJ1-5
CASRDRVLRNNQPQHF
TGCGCCAGCAGGGACAGGGTCCTCAGAAACAATCAGCCCCAGCATTTT
>NA|15|TRBD1|TRBV7-9|TRBJ1-5
CASSFGTGENQPQHF
TGTGCCAGCAGCTTCGGGACAGGGGAAAATCAGCCCCAGCATTTT